This is a list of T cell receptor beta chains from one sample in a study of blood T cells in healthy people across ages. MiXCR, applied by TCRdb to the 5' RACE reads, yields one record per CDR3 protein. The data hold some 1.7 million distinct CDR3 sequences, with 28% observed a single time. Sequencing was carried out using blood. The receptors shown here come from a woman in her thirties in good health. CDR3s leave out the opening cysteine and the closing phenylalanine or tryptophan.

11	TRBV4-1	TRBJ2-7	ASSQPGYREQY
12	TRBV13	TRBJ1-2	ASSFSLSPYGYT
14	TRBV11-2	TRBJ1-2	ASSLADGSLFYSYT
12	TRBV11-2	TRBJ1-5	ASSTLTGDQPQH
12	TRBV1	TRBJ2-7	TSSQGRGSYEQY
12	TRBV6-5	TRBJ2-1	ASSPTGTLNEQF
14	TRBV12-3/TRBV12-4	TRBJ1-6	ASSLGASPYNSPLH
12	TRBV7-9	TRBJ2-5	ASSRGTAEETQY
11	TRBV11-2	TRBJ1-1	ASSLPQGAEAF
13	TRBV9	TRBJ2-3	ASSVGATSADTQY
11	TRBV10-2	TRBJ2-4	ASSESGGQGQY
9	TRBV20-1	TRBJ1-2	SARWQGGYT
13	TRBV12-3/TRBV12-4	TRBJ2-3	ASSLGEAGADTQY
13	TRBV2	TRBJ2-1	ASNRGGLIYNEQF
14	TRBV2	TRBJ1-2	ASSGLGTATNYGYT
11	TRBV3-1	TRBJ1-2	ASSQTGSYGYT
12	TRBV9	TRBJ2-4	ASSVFRDSYGQY
12	TRBV28	TRBJ1-5	ASVGAGADQPQH
13	TRBV7-2	TRBJ2-7	ASSLEGTEYYEQY
14	TRBV7-7	TRBJ2-3	VSSSGLAGSTDTQY
13	TRBV2	TRBJ2-7	ASSENFPQYYEQY
12	TRBV2	TRBJ2-3	ASSKTGLEDTQY
14	TRBV4-3	TRBJ2-3	ASSHRTSGDIDTQY
12	TRBV2	TRBJ2-5	ASSEEAEQETQY
9	TRBV20-1	TRBJ2-7	SADLGYEQY
13	TRBV12-3/TRBV12-4	TRBJ2-5	ASSAGTSGVDTQY
11	TRBV20-1	TRBJ2-5	SAEPSPRETQY
12	TRBV2	TRBJ2-1	ASALRGTDNEQF
9	TRBV20-1	TRBJ2-7	SARGPREQY
13	TRBV4-1	TRBJ1-2	ASSQGPSQNYGYT
15	TRBV4-1	TRBJ2-1	ASSQGTSGGARREQF
12	TRBV7-2	TRBJ2-1	ASSLTSGMGEQF
13	TRBV7-2	TRBJ2-3	ASSLAMSRVDTQY
13	TRBV27	TRBJ2-5	ASRGSREGQETQY
14	TRBV4-2	TRBJ2-1	ASSQVGGALGNEQF
11	TRBV18	TRBJ1-5	ASSQLSYQPQH
15	TRBV7-9	TRBJ2-1	ASSSNLAGPPYNEQF
11	TRBV2	TRBJ2-5	ASSVQREETQY
15	TRBV7-2	TRBJ2-5	ASSLDGASGEQETQY
12	TRBV9	TRBJ2-1	ASSVLTRGNEQF